The clone carrying this T cell receptor (beta chain) was found many times. Its antigen is unidentified. These data are taken from a study of blood T cells in healthy people across ages. The authors ran a second PCR of about 6 to 11 cycles using a sample-barcoded 5' primer and a J-beta primer mix. One entry per CDR3 protein, called by TCRdb with MiXCR from the 5' RACE reads. Of 1 million or so distinct CDR3 sequences listed, under 30% were seen once; the top ten hold about 0.69%. The study, taken as a whole, reports: A roughly linear age-dependent decrease characterized TCR beta diversity per million T cells.

These data also formed part of another study, on T cells of mothers and their children. This second report adds: cDNA was made from all extracted RNA, about 1.5 ug per 15 ul. The shaping of TCR recombination output by thymic selection is similar in related and unrelated pairs. T cell clones that were persistent and microchimeric went undetected.

The sequence was obtained from a girl aged 2-9 years in good health. Sequencing was carried out using blood.

CDR3 loop: CSARDYTGGLTDTQYF. CDR3 nucleotide sequence: TGCAGTGCTAGAGATTACACGGGGGGTCTCACAGATACGCAGTATTTT. This chain joins TRBV20-1 and TRBJ2-3, with TRBD2 matching over 7 bases. V was clipped by 0 bases and J by 2 bases; unmatched bases: 8. Germline CDR1 is DFQATT and CDR2 is SNEGSKA (reference sequence). The CDR3 sequence is 16 residues long.